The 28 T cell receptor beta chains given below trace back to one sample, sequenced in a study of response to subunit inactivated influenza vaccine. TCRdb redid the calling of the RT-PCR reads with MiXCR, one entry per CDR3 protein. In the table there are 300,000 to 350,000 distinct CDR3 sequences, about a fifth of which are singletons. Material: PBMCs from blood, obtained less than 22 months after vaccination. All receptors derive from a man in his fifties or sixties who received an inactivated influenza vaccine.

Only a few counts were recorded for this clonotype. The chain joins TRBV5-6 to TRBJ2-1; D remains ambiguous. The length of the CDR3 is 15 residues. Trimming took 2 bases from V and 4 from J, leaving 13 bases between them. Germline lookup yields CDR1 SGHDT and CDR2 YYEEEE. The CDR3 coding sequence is TGTGCCAGCAGCTTCCTATCCGATATGTACAATGAGCAGTTCTTC. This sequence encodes CASSFLSDMYNEQFF.

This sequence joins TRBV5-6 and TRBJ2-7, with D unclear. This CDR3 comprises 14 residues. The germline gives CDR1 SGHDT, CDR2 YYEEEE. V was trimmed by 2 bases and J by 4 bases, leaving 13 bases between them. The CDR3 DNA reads TGTGCCAGCAGCTTATCGCCAGATCCATACGAGCAGTACTTC. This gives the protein CASSLSPDPYEQYF.

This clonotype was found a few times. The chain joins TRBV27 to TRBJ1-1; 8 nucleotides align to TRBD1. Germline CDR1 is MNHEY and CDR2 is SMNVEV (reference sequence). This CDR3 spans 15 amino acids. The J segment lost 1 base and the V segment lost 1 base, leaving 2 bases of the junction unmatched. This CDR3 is CASSLYTGGNTEAFF. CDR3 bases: TGTGCCAGCAGTTTATATACAGGGGGGAACACTGAAGCTTTCTTT.

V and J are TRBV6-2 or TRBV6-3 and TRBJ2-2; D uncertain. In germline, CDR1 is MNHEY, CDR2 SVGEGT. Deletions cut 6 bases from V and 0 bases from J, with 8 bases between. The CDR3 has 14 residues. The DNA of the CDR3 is TGTGCCAGCAGATTAGAACCGAACACCGGGGAGCTGTTTTTT. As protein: CASRLEPNTGELFF.

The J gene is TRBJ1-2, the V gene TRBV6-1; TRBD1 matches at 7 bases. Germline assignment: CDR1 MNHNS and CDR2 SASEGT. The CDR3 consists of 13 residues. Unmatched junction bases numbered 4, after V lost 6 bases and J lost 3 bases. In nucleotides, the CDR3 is TGTGCCAGCAGCATAGACAGGGACTATGGCTACACCTTC. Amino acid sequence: CASSIDRDYGYTF.

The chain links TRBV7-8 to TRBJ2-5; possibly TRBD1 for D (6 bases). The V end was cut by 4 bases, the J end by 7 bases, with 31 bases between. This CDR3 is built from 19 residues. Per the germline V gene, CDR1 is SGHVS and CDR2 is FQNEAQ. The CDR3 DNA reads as TGTGCCAGCAGCTACAATTCAAATTGGGCAGGGGCTTCACGAGGGACCCAGTACTTC. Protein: CASSYNSNWAGASRGTQYF.

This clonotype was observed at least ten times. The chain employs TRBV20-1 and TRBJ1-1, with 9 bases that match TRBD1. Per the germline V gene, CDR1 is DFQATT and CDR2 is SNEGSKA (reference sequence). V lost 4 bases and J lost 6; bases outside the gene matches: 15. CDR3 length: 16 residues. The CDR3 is CSATPARDRVVSEAFF. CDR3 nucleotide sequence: TGCAGTGCTACCCCCGCCCGGGACAGGGTAGTTTCTGAAGCTTTCTTT.

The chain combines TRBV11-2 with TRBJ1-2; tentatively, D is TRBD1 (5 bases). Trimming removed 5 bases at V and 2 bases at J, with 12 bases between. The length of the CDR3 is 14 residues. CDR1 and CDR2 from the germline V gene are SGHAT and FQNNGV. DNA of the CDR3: TGTGCCAGCAGCCTACTGACAGAGAACTATGGCTACACCTTC. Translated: CASSLLTENYGYTF.

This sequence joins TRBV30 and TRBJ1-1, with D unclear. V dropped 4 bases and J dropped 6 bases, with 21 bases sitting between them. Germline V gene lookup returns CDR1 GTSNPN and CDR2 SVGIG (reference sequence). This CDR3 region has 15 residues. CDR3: CAWISKTLLTAEAFF. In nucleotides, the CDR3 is TGTGCCTGGATCTCAAAGACCCTCTTGACGGCTGAAGCTTTCTTT.

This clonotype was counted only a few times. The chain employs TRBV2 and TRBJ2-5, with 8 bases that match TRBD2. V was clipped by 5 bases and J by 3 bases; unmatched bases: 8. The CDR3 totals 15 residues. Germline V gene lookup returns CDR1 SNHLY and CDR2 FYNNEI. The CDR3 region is CASSKWTSREETQYF. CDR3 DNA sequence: TGTGCCAGCAGTAAATGGACTAGCAGGGAAGAGACCCAGTACTTC.

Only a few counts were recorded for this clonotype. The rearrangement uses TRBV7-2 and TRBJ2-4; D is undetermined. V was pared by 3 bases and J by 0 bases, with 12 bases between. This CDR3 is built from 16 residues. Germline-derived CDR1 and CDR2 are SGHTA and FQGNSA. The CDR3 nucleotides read TGTGCCAGCAGCTTTTCCGTCGGCGTAGCCAAAAACATTCAGTACTTC. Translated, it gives CASSFSVGVAKNIQYF. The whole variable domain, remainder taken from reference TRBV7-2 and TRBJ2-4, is GAGVSQSPSNKVTEKGKDVELRCDPISGHTALYWYRQSLGQGLEFLIYFQGNSAPDKSGLPSDRFSAERTGGSVSTLTIQRTQQEDSAVYLCASSFSVGVAKNIQYFGAGTRLSVL.

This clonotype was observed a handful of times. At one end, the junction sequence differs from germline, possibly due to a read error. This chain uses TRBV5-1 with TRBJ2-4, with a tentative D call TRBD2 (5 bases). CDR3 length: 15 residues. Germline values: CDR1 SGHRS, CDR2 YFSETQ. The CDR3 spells CASSLAGEAENIQYF. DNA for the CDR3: TGCGCCAGCAGCTTGGCCGGGGAAGCCGAAAACATTCAGTACTTC.

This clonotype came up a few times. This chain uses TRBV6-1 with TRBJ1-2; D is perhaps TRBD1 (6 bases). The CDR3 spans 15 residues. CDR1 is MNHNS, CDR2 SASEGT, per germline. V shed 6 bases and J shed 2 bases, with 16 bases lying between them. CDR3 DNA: TGTGCCAGCAGCCTCTCCCCACAGGGCAACTATGGCTACACCTTC. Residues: CASSLSPQGNYGYTF.

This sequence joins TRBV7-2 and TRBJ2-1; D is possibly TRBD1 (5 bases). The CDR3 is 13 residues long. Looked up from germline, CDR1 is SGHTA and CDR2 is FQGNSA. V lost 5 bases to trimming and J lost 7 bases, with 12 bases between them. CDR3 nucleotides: TGTGCCAGCAGCCCCTGGGGCGTGAATGAGCAGTTCTTC. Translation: CASSPWGVNEQFF.

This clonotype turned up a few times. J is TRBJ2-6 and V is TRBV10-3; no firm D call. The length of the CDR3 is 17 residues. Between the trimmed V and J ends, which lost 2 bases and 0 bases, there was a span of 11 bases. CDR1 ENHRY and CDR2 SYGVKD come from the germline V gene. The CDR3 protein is CAISESDPGSGANVLTF. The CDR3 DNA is TGTGCCATCAGTGAGAGTGACCCAGGCTCTGGGGCCAACGTCCTGACTTTC.

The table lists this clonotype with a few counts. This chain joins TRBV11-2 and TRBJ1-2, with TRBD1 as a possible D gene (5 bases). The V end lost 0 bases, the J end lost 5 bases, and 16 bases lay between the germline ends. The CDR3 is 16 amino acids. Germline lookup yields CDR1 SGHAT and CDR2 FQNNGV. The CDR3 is CASSLDWTDKFYGYTF. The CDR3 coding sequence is TGTGCCAGCAGCTTAGATTGGACGGACAAGTTTTATGGCTACACCTTC.

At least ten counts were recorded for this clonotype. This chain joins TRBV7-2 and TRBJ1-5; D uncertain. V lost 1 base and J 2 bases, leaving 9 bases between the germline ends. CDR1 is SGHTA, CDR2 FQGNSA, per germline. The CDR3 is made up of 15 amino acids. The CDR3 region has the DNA TGTGCCAGCAGCTTAGAACGGTGGGGCAATCAGCCCCAGCATTTT. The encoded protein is CASSLERWGNQPQHF.

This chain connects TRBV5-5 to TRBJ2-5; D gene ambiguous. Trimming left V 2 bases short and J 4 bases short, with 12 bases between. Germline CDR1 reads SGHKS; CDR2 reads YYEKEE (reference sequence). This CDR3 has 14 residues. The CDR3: CASSFNLGRETQYF. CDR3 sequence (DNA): TGTGCCAGCAGCTTTAATCTAGGGCGAGAGACCCAGTACTTC.

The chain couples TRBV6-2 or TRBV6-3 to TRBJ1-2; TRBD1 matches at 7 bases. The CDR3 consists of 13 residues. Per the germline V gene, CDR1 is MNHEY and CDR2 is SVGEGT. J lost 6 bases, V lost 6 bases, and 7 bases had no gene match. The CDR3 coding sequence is TGTGCCAGCAGCCGGGACAGAGCCAATGGCTACACCTTC. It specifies CASSRDRANGYTF.

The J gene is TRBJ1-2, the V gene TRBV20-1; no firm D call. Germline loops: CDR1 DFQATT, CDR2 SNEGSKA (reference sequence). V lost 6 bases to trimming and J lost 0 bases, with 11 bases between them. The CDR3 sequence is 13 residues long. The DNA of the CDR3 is TGCAGTGCATATGACGGGGCTAACTATGGCTACACCTTC. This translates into CSAYDGANYGYTF.

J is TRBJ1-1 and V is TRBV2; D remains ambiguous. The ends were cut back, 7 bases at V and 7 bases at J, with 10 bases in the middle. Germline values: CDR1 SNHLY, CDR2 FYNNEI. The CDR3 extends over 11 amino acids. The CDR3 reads CASINNLEAFF. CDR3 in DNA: TGTGCCAGCATTAATAATCTTGAAGCTTTCTTT.

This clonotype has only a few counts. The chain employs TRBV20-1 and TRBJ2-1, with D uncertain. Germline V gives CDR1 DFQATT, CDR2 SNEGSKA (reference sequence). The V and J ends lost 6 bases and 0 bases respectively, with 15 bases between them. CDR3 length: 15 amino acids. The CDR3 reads CSAIWDVSSYNEQFF. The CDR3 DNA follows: TGCAGTGCCATTTGGGATGTAAGCTCCTACAATGAGCAGTTCTTC.

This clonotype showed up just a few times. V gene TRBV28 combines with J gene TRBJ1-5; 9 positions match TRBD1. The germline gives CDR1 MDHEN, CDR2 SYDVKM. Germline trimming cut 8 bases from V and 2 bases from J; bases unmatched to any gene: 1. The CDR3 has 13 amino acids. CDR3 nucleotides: TGTGCCAGCTGGGACAGGGGCAATCAGCCCCAGCATTTT. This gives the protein CASWDRGNQPQHF.

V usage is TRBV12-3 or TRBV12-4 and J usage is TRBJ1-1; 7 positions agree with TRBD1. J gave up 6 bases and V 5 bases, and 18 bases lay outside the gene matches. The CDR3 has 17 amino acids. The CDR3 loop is CASSPPEAGGKGAEAFF. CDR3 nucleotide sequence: TGTGCCAGCAGTCCGCCGGAAGCAGGGGGGAAAGGCGCTGAAGCTTTCTTT.

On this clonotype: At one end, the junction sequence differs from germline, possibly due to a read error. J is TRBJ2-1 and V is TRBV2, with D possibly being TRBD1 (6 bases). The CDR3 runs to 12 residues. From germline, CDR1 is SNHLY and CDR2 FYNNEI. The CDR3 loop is CARRTVYNEQLF. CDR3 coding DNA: TGTGCCAGGCGGACAGTCTACAATGAGCAGCTCTTC. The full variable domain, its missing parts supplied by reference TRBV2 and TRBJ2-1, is EPEVTQTPSHQVTQMGQEVILRCVPISNHLYFYWYRQILGQKVEFLVSFYNNEISEKSEIFDDQFSVERPDGSNFTLKIRSTKLEDSAMYFCARRTVYNEQLFGPGTRLTVL.

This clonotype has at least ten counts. CDR3 DNA sequence: TGTGCCAGCAGGTTCTCGGACGGGACTGAAGCTTTCTTT. It encodes CASRFSDGTEAFF. The V call is TRBV12-3 or TRBV12-4, the J call TRBJ1-1, with D unresolved. The CDR3 covers 13 residues. The germline V and J ends were trimmed by 6 bases and 5 bases, with 13 bases remaining between them.

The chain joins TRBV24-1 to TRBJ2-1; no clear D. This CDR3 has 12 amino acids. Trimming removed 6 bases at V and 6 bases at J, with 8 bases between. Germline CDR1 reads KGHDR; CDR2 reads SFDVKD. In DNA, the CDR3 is TGTGCCACCAGTCGCGGAAGCAATGAGCAGTTCTTC. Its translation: CATSRGSNEQFF.

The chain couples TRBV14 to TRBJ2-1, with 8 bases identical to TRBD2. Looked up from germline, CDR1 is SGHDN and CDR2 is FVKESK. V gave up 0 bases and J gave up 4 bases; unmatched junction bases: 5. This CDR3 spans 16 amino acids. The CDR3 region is CASSQEQRGIYNEQFF. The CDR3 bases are TGTGCCAGCAGCCAAGAACAGCGGGGGATTTACAATGAGCAGTTCTTC.